The clone carrying this T cell receptor beta chain was seen repeatedly, ten times or more. Its antigen is not identified. This sample stems from a study of molecular identifiers for immune sequencing clone quantification. Study-level results: Over 97% of effector molecules, but under 1% in naive cells, were held by clones with more than 20 RNA copies.

Each CDR3 protein is one row after TCRdb ran MiXCR on the PCR reads. This sample has hundreds of thousands of distinct CDR3 sequences, with roughly 25% found just once. Sorting was used to obtain naive CD8 T cells (CD8+CD4-CCR7+CD45RA+). Germline CDR1 is SEHNR and CDR2 is FQNEAQ (reference sequence). This CDR3 contains 15 residues. V was clipped by 3 bases and J by 1 base; unmatched bases: 5. The chain couples TRBV7-9 to TRBJ2-5, with 7 positions matching TRBD1. This receptor was obtained from a human donor in good health. Some libraries in this study had Jurkat cell RNA spiked in. Source material: naive CD8+ T cells from blood, with Jurkat cell RNA spiked in. Subset indicated: FACS-sorted CD8+CD4-CCR7+CD45RA+ naive T cells. In DNA form, the CDR3 reads TGTGCCAGCAGCTTCCCGGGACAGAGCCAAGAGACCCAGTACTTC. It codes for CASSFPGQSQETQYF.